This is a list of T cell receptor beta chains from one sample in a study of identical twins. Each CDR3 protein gets one entry after TCRdb re-called the 5' RACE reads with MiXCR. The table includes about 570,000 distinct CDR3 sequences, around 9.6% detected once. These sequences were also reported in another study, on yellow fever vaccine responses in identical twins.

Sequencing was carried out using PBMCs. All receptors derive from a young woman in good health. Both conserved end residues are part of each CDR3. D genes are given only for firm matches. A row's size may be missing; if present it is once, few, many or a size class.

D gene: TRBD1
V gene: TRBV4-3
J gene: TRBJ2-6
clone size: many
CDR3 protein: CASSQDGTGINVLTF
CDR3 DNA: TGCGCCAGCAGCCAAGATGGGACAGGGATCAACGTCCTGACTTTC

D gene: TRBD1
V gene: TRBV15
J gene: TRBJ2-5
clone size: .
CDR3 protein: CATSPRQGQTQYF
CDR3 DNA: TGTGCCACCAGCCCACGACAGGGGCAGACCCAGTACTTC

D gene: .
V gene: TRBV20-1
J gene: TRBJ2-2
clone size: .
CDR3 protein: CSARAQGNTGELFF
CDR3 DNA: TGCAGTGCTAGGGCTCAGGGAAACACCGGGGAGCTGTTTTTT

D gene: TRBD2
V gene: TRBV3-1
J gene: TRBJ2-1
clone size: .
CDR3 protein: CASRTSPDFNEQFF
CDR3 DNA: TGTGCCAGCCGGACTAGCCCCGACTTCAATGAGCAGTTCTTC

D gene: .
V gene: TRBV6-1
J gene: TRBJ2-1
clone size: .
CDR3 protein: CASARPGRSEQFF
CDR3 DNA: TGTGCCAGCGCACGTCCAGGGAGGAGTGAGCAGTTCTTC

D gene: TRBD2
V gene: TRBV4-2
J gene: TRBJ2-7
clone size: few
CDR3 protein: CASSQDLLAVDEQYF
CDR3 DNA: TGTGCCAGCAGCCAAGATCTTCTAGCGGTTGACGAGCAGTACTTC

D gene: .
V gene: TRBV20-1
J gene: TRBJ2-1
clone size: many
CDR3 protein: CSARDFWTGRGDEQFF
CDR3 DNA: TGCAGTGCTAGAGATTTTTGGACAGGGCGGGGGGATGAGCAGTTCTTC

D gene: TRBD1
V gene: TRBV5-1
J gene: TRBJ2-5
clone size: many
CDR3 protein: CASSLATRTGGETQYF
CDR3 DNA: TGCGCCAGCAGCTTGGCTACCCGGACAGGGGGTGAGACCCAGTACTTC

D gene: .
V gene: TRBV6-5
J gene: TRBJ2-3
clone size: .
CDR3 protein: CASSYSGALTDTQYF
CDR3 DNA: TGTGCCAGCAGTTACTCGGGGGCGCTCACAGATACGCAGTATTTT

D gene: TRBD2
V gene: TRBV11-2
J gene: TRBJ2-5
clone size: many
CDR3 protein: CASSLGRTSGKGETQYF
CDR3 DNA: TGTGCCAGCAGCTTAGGAAGGACTAGCGGCAAGGGAGAGACCCAGTACTTC

D gene: TRBD2
V gene: TRBV9
J gene: TRBJ2-7
clone size: once
CDR3 protein: CASSDSSGRVNRKYF
CDR3 DNA: TGTGCCAGCAGCGATTCTAGCGGGAGGGTCAATCGGAAGTACTTC

D gene: .
V gene: TRBV28
J gene: TRBJ1-2
clone size: .
CDR3 protein: CAESAINYGYTF
CDR3 DNA: TGTGCCGAATCAGCGATTAACTATGGCTACACCTTC

D gene: .
V gene: TRBV4-3
J gene: TRBJ2-5
clone size: many
CDR3 protein: CASSQEGDPQETQYF
CDR3 DNA: TGCGCCAGCAGCCAAGAAGGGGATCCCCAAGAGACCCAGTACTTC

D gene: .
V gene: TRBV7-2
J gene: TRBJ2-1
clone size: .
CDR3 protein: CASSSPGLNEQFF
CDR3 DNA: TGTGCCAGCAGCTCACCGGGGCTTAATGAGCAGTTCTTC

D gene: .
V gene: TRBV28
J gene: TRBJ1-2
clone size: .
CDR3 protein: CASSSGTLKPGGYTF
CDR3 DNA: TGTGCCAGCAGTTCGGGAACCCTAAAGCCGGGTGGCTACACCTTC

D gene: TRBD2
V gene: TRBV6-2/TRBV6-3
J gene: TRBJ2-1
clone size: many
CDR3 protein: CASSFGTSGGNEQFF
CDR3 DNA: TGTGCCAGCAGTTTCGGTACTAGCGGGGGCAATGAGCAGTTCTTC

D gene: .
V gene: TRBV5-1
J gene: TRBJ1-1
clone size: .
CDR3 protein: CASSPGAPKDTEAFF
CDR3 DNA: TGCGCCAGCAGCCCGGGGGCCCCTAAGGACACTGAAGCTTTCTTT

D gene: .
V gene: TRBV12-3/TRBV12-4
J gene: TRBJ2-6
clone size: many
CDR3 protein: CASSLMGTGANVLTF
CDR3 DNA: TGTGCCAGCAGTTTAATGGGTACTGGGGCCAACGTCCTGACTTTC

D gene: .
V gene: TRBV18
J gene: TRBJ2-3
clone size: many
CDR3 protein: CASSPGSRSTDTQYF
CDR3 DNA: TGTGCCAGCTCACCAGGAAGTCGTAGCACAGATACGCAGTATTTT

D gene: .
V gene: TRBV3-1
J gene: TRBJ2-7
clone size: few
CDR3 protein: CASSHTGIYEQYF
CDR3 DNA: TGTGCCAGCAGCCATACAGGGATTTACGAGCAGTACTTC

D gene: TRBD2
V gene: TRBV3-1
J gene: TRBJ2-1
clone size: .
CDR3 protein: CASSQALSGAGDEQFF
CDR3 DNA: TGTGCCAGCAGCCAAGCACTGAGCGGGGCCGGGGATGAGCAGTTCTTC

D gene: TRBD1
V gene: TRBV3-1
J gene: TRBJ2-2
clone size: many
CDR3 protein: CASSQGNTGVGGELFF
CDR3 DNA: TGTGCCAGCAGCCAAGGAAACACAGGGGTTGGCGGGGAGCTGTTTTTT

D gene: .
V gene: TRBV5-1
J gene: TRBJ2-7
clone size: many
CDR3 protein: CASSLEGRGGSYEQYF
CDR3 DNA: TGCGCCAGCAGCTTGGAGGGCAGAGGGGGTTCCTACGAGCAGTACTTC

D gene: TRBD2
V gene: TRBV20-1
J gene: TRBJ2-1
clone size: many
CDR3 protein: CSARKLAGSSSYNEQFF
CDR3 DNA: TGCAGTGCTAGAAAACTAGCGGGGTCCAGCTCCTACAATGAGCAGTTCTTC

D gene: .
V gene: TRBV24-1
J gene: TRBJ2-2
clone size: .
CDR3 protein: CATSEEGTDTGELFF
CDR3 DNA: TGTGCCACCAGTGAAGAGGGGACGGACACCGGGGAGCTGTTTTTT

D gene: TRBD1
V gene: TRBV29-1
J gene: TRBJ1-1
clone size: few
CDR3 protein: CSVDLGQVEAEAFF
CDR3 DNA: TGCAGCGTTGATCTGGGACAGGTTGAGGCTGAAGCTTTCTTT

D gene: .
V gene: TRBV4-3
J gene: TRBJ2-1
clone size: many
CDR3 protein: CASSQVRGNEQFF
CDR3 DNA: TGTGCCAGCAGCCAGGTCCGTGGAAATGAGCAGTTCTTC

D gene: .
V gene: TRBV27
J gene: TRBJ2-1
clone size: many
CDR3 protein: CASSAGLASYNEQFF
CDR3 DNA: TGTGCCAGCAGCGCGGGGCTAGCTTCCTACAATGAGCAGTTCTTC

D gene: TRBD2
V gene: TRBV5-1
J gene: TRBJ2-3
clone size: many
CDR3 protein: CASSPGLAVVLLDTQYF
CDR3 DNA: TGCGCCAGCAGCCCGGGACTAGCGGTGGTCCTCTTAGATACGCAGTATTTT

D gene: .
V gene: TRBV4-2
J gene: TRBJ2-1
clone size: many
CDR3 protein: CASSRRLDRIDEQFF
CDR3 DNA: TGTGCCAGCAGCCGACGACTAGATAGAATTGATGAGCAGTTCTTC

D gene: .
V gene: TRBV10-3
J gene: TRBJ2-7
clone size: few
CDR3 protein: CAISVEGWGEQYF
CDR3 DNA: TGTGCCATCAGTGTTGAGGGATGGGGCGAGCAGTACTTC

D gene: TRBD1
V gene: TRBV4-1
J gene: TRBJ1-5
clone size: .
CDR3 protein: CASSQDGSRGQNQPQHF
CDR3 DNA: TGCGCCAGCAGCCAAGATGGGAGCAGGGGGCAGAATCAGCCCCAGCATTTT

D gene: TRBD2
V gene: TRBV7-6
J gene: TRBJ2-7
clone size: .
CDR3 protein: CASSVTSGDYEQYF
CDR3 DNA: TGTGCCAGCAGCGTCACTAGCGGGGACTACGAGCAGTACTTC

D gene: .
V gene: TRBV15
J gene: TRBJ2-1
clone size: .
CDR3 protein: CATSRVGNEQFF
CDR3 DNA: TGTGCCACCAGCAGAGTAGGCAATGAGCAGTTCTTC

D gene: .
V gene: TRBV20-1
J gene: TRBJ2-1
clone size: many
CDR3 protein: CSARGSHNEQFF
CDR3 DNA: TGCAGTGCTAGAGGATCTCACAATGAGCAGTTCTTC

D gene: .
V gene: TRBV6-2/TRBV6-3
J gene: TRBJ2-7
clone size: few
CDR3 protein: CASSSGTPNGEQYF
CDR3 DNA: TGTGCCAGCAGTTCCGGGACACCCAACGGTGAGCAGTACTTC

D gene: TRBD2
V gene: TRBV3-1
J gene: TRBJ2-2
clone size: .
CDR3 protein: CVRSQERGGFTGELFF
CDR3 DNA: TGTGTCCGCAGCCAAGAACGGGGGGGCTTCACCGGGGAGCTGTTTTTT

D gene: TRBD1
V gene: TRBV18
J gene: TRBJ2-1
clone size: few
CDR3 protein: CASRMAGQGTYNEQFF
CDR3 DNA: TGTGCCAGCCGTATGGCGGGACAGGGGACATACAATGAGCAGTTCTTC

D gene: .
V gene: TRBV7-3
J gene: TRBJ2-2
clone size: .
CDR3 protein: CATPGFSGELFF
CDR3 DNA: TGTGCCACCCCAGGGTTTTCCGGGGAGCTGTTTTTT

D gene: .
V gene: TRBV11-2
J gene: TRBJ1-4
clone size: few
CDR3 protein: CASSFFPSQITNEKLFF
CDR3 DNA: TGTGCCAGCAGCTTTTTTCCTTCTCAGATAACTAATGAAAAACTGTTTTTT

D gene: .
V gene: TRBV11-2
J gene: TRBJ2-3
clone size: many
CDR3 protein: CASSLEGDSTDTQYF
CDR3 DNA: TGTGCCAGCAGCTTAGAGGGGGACAGCACAGATACGCAGTATTTT

D gene: .
V gene: TRBV6-5
J gene: TRBJ2-7
clone size: many
CDR3 protein: CASSYSISPGEQYF
CDR3 DNA: TGTGCCAGCAGTTACTCGATTTCTCCGGGCGAGCAGTACTTC

D gene: TRBD2
V gene: TRBV29-1
J gene: TRBJ2-7
clone size: .
CDR3 protein: CSVHTSGSYEQYF
CDR3 DNA: TGCAGCGTTCATACTAGCGGATCCTACGAGCAGTACTTC

D gene: .
V gene: TRBV12-3/TRBV12-4
J gene: TRBJ1-1
clone size: many
CDR3 protein: CASSLLVGGDQAFF
CDR3 DNA: TGTGCCAGCAGCTTATTAGTAGGGGGGGACCAAGCTTTCTTT